This TCR beta chain was captured in a study of tumor-infiltrating lymphocytes in oesophageal squamous cell carcinoma. A single record per CDR3 protein comes from TCRdb applying MiXCR to the PCR reads. The sample gives 11,000 to 15,000 distinct CDR3 sequences, roughly 47% of which show up once; 40% to 55% is in the top ten. CDR3 length equals 15 residues. CDR1 is SGHTA, CDR2 FQGTGA, per germline. The sample comprised blood. The receptor's source is a male donor with esophageal squamous cell carcinoma. The V gene is TRBV7-3, the J gene TRBJ2-5, with D perhaps given as TRBD1 or TRBD2 (5 bases each). The DNA end is a closer match to TRBJ2-1, so the J assignment may be wrong. As DNA, the CDR3 is TGTGCCAGCAGCGCCCCCGGGACGGGATACAATGAGCAGTTCTTC. Protein sequence: CASSAPGTGYNEQFF.